A single sample gave rise to the 30 T cell receptor beta chains below, sequenced in a study of T-cell memory formation after mild COVID-19. TCRdb ran MiXCR on the 5' RACE reads and lists one entry per CDR3 protein. Among about 190,000 distinct CDR3 sequences listed, about 16% were seen once. Input material: PBMCs or a T cell subset sorted from them (not recorded which). All receptors derive from an adult woman who had mild COVID-19 (a few samples of this study predate the infection). Cell type and time point are not known.

This clonotype was recorded a few times. CDR3 amino acids: CASSQVAGGTGELFF. For the CDR3, the DNA is TGCGCCAGCAGCCAAGTGGCCGGGGGCACCGGGGAGCTGTTTTTT. The chain is built from TRBV4-1 and TRBJ2-2; tentatively, D is TRBD2 (6 bases). Germline-derived CDR1 and CDR2 are MGHRA and YSYEKL. Trimming left V 1 base short and J 4 bases short, with 10 bases between. This CDR3 comprises 15 residues.

V and J are TRBV18 and TRBJ1-2, with D unclear. V lost 3 bases and J lost 3, with 8 bases in between. The CDR3 loop spans 13 amino acids. Germline V gene lookup returns CDR1 KGHSH and CDR2 LQKENI. CDR3 DNA: TGTGCCAGCTCACCCGTTCGGGACTATGGCTACACCTTC. Its translation is CASSPVRDYGYTF.

This sequence joins TRBV20-1 and TRBJ2-3; D unresolved. The V end lost 3 bases, the J end lost 2 bases, and 9 bases lay between the germline ends. This CDR3 is 13 amino acids long. The germline gives CDR1 DFQATT, CDR2 SNEGSKA (reference sequence). The CDR3 here is CSASEPDTDTQYF. In nucleotides, the CDR3 is TGCAGTGCTAGTGAACCAGACACAGATACGCAGTATTTT.

The V and J genes are TRBV12-3 or TRBV12-4 and TRBJ2-1; 9 nucleotides match TRBD2. The CDR3 is 16 amino acids. The V and J ends lost 2 bases and 6 bases, in that order; junction bases with no gene match: 8. Here the CDR3 DNA reads TGTGCCAGCAGTTTATGGGCTAGCGGGAAGGGCAATGAGCAGTTCTTC. Translation: CASSLWASGKGNEQFF.

V is TRBV27 and J is TRBJ1-3, with D perhaps matching TRBD1 (5 bases). The germline V and J ends were trimmed by 3 bases and 2 bases, with 11 bases remaining between them. CDR3 length: 15 residues. Germline V lookup: CDR1 MNHEY, CDR2 SMNVEV (reference sequence). The CDR3 coding sequence is TGTGCCAGCAGTTTCCGGGGGGGAGCTGGAAACACCATATATTTT. Its protein is CASSFRGGAGNTIYF.

This clonotype showed up just a few times. This sequence joins TRBV6-1 and TRBJ1-2, with D perhaps TRBD1 (5 bases). Between the trimmed V and J ends, which lost 0 bases and 5 bases, there was a span of 13 bases. CDR1 and CDR2 (germline): MNHNS, SASEGT. CDR3 length: 15 residues. This chain's CDR3 is CASSEAAGSAYGYTF. CDR3 in DNA: TGTGCCAGCAGTGAAGCGGCAGGGTCGGCATATGGCTACACCTTC.

This chain connects TRBV6-5 to TRBJ2-3; 8 bases agree with TRBD2. The CDR3 runs to 17 residues. V was clipped by 2 bases and J by 2 bases; unmatched bases: 9. CDR1 and CDR2 (germline): MNHEY, SVGAGI. For the CDR3, the DNA is TGTGCCAGCAGTTACAGCCGTAGCGGGACCGCCACAGATACGCAGTATTTT. This sequence encodes CASSYSRSGTATDTQYF.

This clonotype was detected many times. This chain joins TRBV5-5 and TRBJ1-2; D is ambiguous. Germline loops: CDR1 SGHKS, CDR2 YYEKEE (reference sequence). The V end was cut by 4 bases, the J end by 2 bases, with 9 bases between. This CDR3 comprises 13 residues. CDR3 amino acids: CASSRRGNYGYTF. CDR3 sequence (DNA): TGTGCCAGCAGCCGGAGAGGGAACTATGGCTACACCTTC.

This clonotype was detected a few times. The V and J genes are TRBV12-3 or TRBV12-4 and TRBJ1-5, with D possibly being TRBD1 (6 bases). The CDR3 consists of 14 residues. Trimming cost V 4 bases and J 6 bases, with 13 bases left between them. The CDR3 DNA reads TGTGCCAGCAGTTATACTACAGGGTCTCAGCCCCAGCATTTT. Translating it yields CASSYTTGSQPQHF.

The V call is TRBV20-1, the J call TRBJ2-4, with D possibly being TRBD2 (5 bases). The V end was cut by 7 bases, the J end by 0 bases, with 13 bases between. Looked up from germline, CDR1 is DFQATT and CDR2 is SNEGSKA (reference sequence). The CDR3 contains 14 residues. The CDR3 spells CSVRTEIAKNIQYF. CDR3 sequence (DNA): TGCAGTGTCCGGACTGAGATAGCCAAAAACATTCAGTACTTC.

This clonotype was picked up a small number of times. This chain joins TRBV7-9 and TRBJ2-7, with 10 positions matching TRBD1. Germline V gene lookup returns CDR1 SEHNR and CDR2 FQNEAQ (reference sequence). The CDR3 runs 17 residues. The V segment lost 5 bases and the J segment 9 bases; nucleotides outside the gene matches: 19. CDR3 nucleotide sequence: TGTGCCAGCAGCACCCTGACAGGGGGCCCCCGACTGGTGGGGCAGTACTTC. Encoded protein: CASSTLTGGPRLVGQYF. Full variable domain (missing parts from reference TRBV7-9 and TRBJ2-7): DTGVSQNPRHKITKRGQNVTFRCDPISEHNRLYWYRQTLGQGPEFLTYFQNEAQLEKSRLLSDRFSAERPKGSFSTLEIQRTEQGDSAMYLCASSTLTGGPRLVGQYFGPGTRLTVT.

This clonotype appeared a few times. The chain is built from TRBV6-1 and TRBJ1-3; the D gene is possibly TRBD1 (6 bases). The ends were cut back, 6 bases at V and 0 bases at J, with 12 bases in the middle. The CDR3 spans 15 residues. The germline CDR1 and CDR2 sequences are MNHNS and SASEGT. In DNA, the CDR3 is TGTGCCAGCAGAGCGGGACATATCTCTGGAAACACCATATATTTT. Protein: CASRAGHISGNTIYF.

V usage is TRBV19 and J usage is TRBJ2-3; D may be TRBD2 (5 bases). V shed 6 bases and J shed 0 bases, with 16 bases lying between them. In germline, CDR1 is LNHDA, CDR2 SQIVND (reference sequence). The CDR3 extends over 16 amino acids. Written as DNA, the CDR3 is TGTGCCAGTAGACCACGGGGAGCCTCTAGCACAGATACGCAGTATTTT. Translation: CASRPRGASSTDTQYF.

The V gene is TRBV25-1, the J gene TRBJ2-7; 7 bases align to TRBD1. V shed 0 bases, J shed 3 bases, and the junction held 5 bases outside the gene matches. Germline V gives CDR1 MGHDK, CDR2 SYGVNS. There are 15 residues in the CDR3. The CDR3 bases are TGTGCCAGCAGTGAATACCGGGACAGAGTCTACGAGCAGTACTTC. Protein: CASSEYRDRVYEQYF.

The table lists this clonotype with many counts. V and J are TRBV6-5 and TRBJ2-7; D ambiguous. V was cut by 0 bases and J by 4 bases, with 7 bases left in between. Germline lookup yields CDR1 MNHEY and CDR2 SVGAGI. The CDR3 runs to 13 residues. The CDR3 protein is CASSYSRNYEQYF. For the CDR3, the DNA is TGTGCCAGCAGTTACTCCAGGAATTACGAGCAGTACTTC.

This clonotype was picked up a small number of times. The chain is built from TRBV6-6 and TRBJ1-2; D unclear. Germline V gene lookup returns CDR1 MNHNY and CDR2 SVGAGI (reference sequence). Trimming removed 2 bases at V and 4 bases at J, with 8 bases between. The CDR3 covers 13 residues. The CDR3 DNA reads as TGTGCCAGCAGTTACGAGTTGGGCTATGGCTACACCTTC. Protein: CASSYELGYGYTF.

This clonotype was detected a few times. The chain joins TRBV12-3 or TRBV12-4 to TRBJ1-1; tentatively, D is TRBD1 (5 bases). There are 14 residues in the CDR3. Trimming stripped 6 bases from V and 4 bases from J, with 15 bases between. DNA of the CDR3: TGTGCCAGCAGCCCTCAGGGTACGACCACTGAAGCTTTCTTT. It specifies CASSPQGTTTEAFF.

The rearrangement links TRBV5-1 to TRBJ1-6; perhaps TRBD1 as D (6 bases). Germline CDR1 and CDR2: SGHRS and YFSETQ. V was trimmed by 4 bases and J by 7 bases, leaving 18 bases between them. The CDR3 has 16 residues. CDR3 in DNA: TGCGCCAGCAGCCTGGGACACGAAACGCCGAATTCACCCCTCCACTTT. Translated, it gives CASSLGHETPNSPLHF.

This clonotype was counted ten times or more. CDR3 in amino acids: CASSLNVGGGTYGYTF. The CDR3 region has the DNA TGTGCCAGCAGTTTAAACGTCGGCGGTGGGACCTATGGCTACACCTTC. The V and J genes are TRBV12-3 or TRBV12-4 and TRBJ1-2; D may be TRBD1 (5 bases). There are 16 residues in the CDR3. Trimming pared 2 bases from V and 4 bases from J, leaving 17 bases between.

This clonotype was counted between two and nine times. The chain couples TRBV9 to TRBJ1-2, with a possible D match to TRBD1 (5 bases). The V gene's germline CDR1 is SGDLS and CDR2 YYNGEE. This CDR3 is 12 amino acids long. V lost 3 bases and J 8 bases, leaving 11 bases between the germline ends. The CDR3 nucleotides read TGTGCCAGCAGCGCTCAGGGTTGGGGCTACACCTTC. It specifies CASSAQGWGYTF.

The chain couples TRBV10-3 to TRBJ2-1; a possible D gene is TRBD1 (5 bases). The CDR3 has 14 residues. V shed 4 bases and J shed 9 bases, with 16 bases lying between them. Germline V lookup: CDR1 ENHRY, CDR2 SYGVKD. The CDR3 spells CAISGPSDSGEQFF. The DNA for the CDR3 is TGTGCCATCAGTGGGCCTAGTGACAGTGGTGAGCAGTTCTTC.

V usage is TRBV2 and J usage is TRBJ1-4, with unresolved D. The CDR3 covers 14 residues. The germline V and J ends were trimmed by 6 bases and 2 bases, with 10 bases remaining between them. Germline CDR1 SNHLY, CDR2 FYNNEI. The DNA for the CDR3 is TGTGCCAGCAGAGCCTCGCTTACTAATGAAAAACTGTTTTTT. It translates to CASRASLTNEKLFF.

The V call is TRBV4-3, the J call TRBJ1-4; D is perhaps TRBD1 (5 bases). V lost 2 bases, J lost 8 bases, and 15 bases lay in between. The length of the CDR3 is 15 residues. The germline V gene encodes CDR1 LGHNA and CDR2 YSLEER. CDR3 sequence (DNA): TGCGCCAGCAGCCAACGAGCCGGGGCGGGGGAAAAACTGTTTTTT. Its protein is CASSQRAGAGEKLFF.

This clonotype has just a few counts. The chain couples TRBV7-9 to TRBJ1-2, with 9 positions matching TRBD1. The J segment lost 8 bases and the V segment lost 1 base, leaving 11 bases of the junction unmatched. The CDR3 totals 16 residues. Germline V gives CDR1 SEHNR, CDR2 FQNEAQ (reference sequence). CDR3: CASSLDRYRGPNGYTF. The CDR3 coding sequence is TGTGCCAGCAGCTTAGATCGATACAGGGGGCCCAACGGCTACACCTTC. The complete variable domain, with remaining parts taken from reference TRBV7-9 and TRBJ1-2, reads DTGVSQNPRHKITKRGQNVTFRCDPISEHNRLYWYRQTLGQGPEFLTYFQNEAQLEKSRLLSDRFSAERPKGSFSTLEIQRTEQGDSAMYLCASSLDRYRGPNGYTFGSGTRLTVV.

This clonotype was detected a few times. The chain joins TRBV7-8 to TRBJ2-5; 11 bases are a match to TRBD2. The CDR3 has 18 amino acids. CDR1 is SGHVS, CDR2 FQNEAQ, per germline. V lost 1 base and J lost 4; bases outside the gene matches: 11. CDR3 loop: CASSLGLVAGGPGETQYF. CDR3 in DNA: TGTGCCAGCAGCTTAGGCTTAGTAGCGGGGGGGCCTGGAGAGACCCAGTACTTC.

This clonotype was counted a single time. V and J are TRBV5-1 and TRBJ2-3; no definite D call. The CDR3 extends over 12 amino acids. Germline assignment: CDR1 SGHRS and CDR2 YFSETQ. The V and J ends lost 3 bases and 5 bases respectively, with 7 bases between them. CDR3 DNA: TGCGCCAGCAGCTCCGAAAGAGATACGCAGTATTTT. This codes for CASSSERDTQYF.

This clonotype was seen once. This chain connects TRBV18 to TRBJ2-3; D assignment may be TRBD1 or TRBD2 (5 bases each). CDR1 is KGHSH and CDR2 is LQKENI in the germline V gene. V was trimmed by 6 bases and J by 1 base, leaving 14 bases between them. The CDR3 covers 15 residues. The CDR3 region is CASSLGASGTDTQYF. DNA for the CDR3: TGTGCCAGCTCCCTCGGGGCGTCGGGCACAGATACGCAGTATTTT.

The chain has TRBV7-9 and TRBJ1-1; 9 nucleotides agree with TRBD1. The germline gives CDR1 SEHNR, CDR2 FQNEAQ (reference sequence). The CDR3 has 15 residues. The ends lost 5 bases at V and 5 bases at J; junction bases unmatched: 9. The CDR3 loop reads CASSLTGGFGTEAFF. For the CDR3, the DNA is TGTGCCAGCAGCCTGACAGGGGGGTTTGGGACTGAAGCTTTCTTT.

This clonotype occurred a few times. V and J are TRBV27 and TRBJ1-3; no firm D call. The CDR3 is made up of 14 amino acids. Trimming stripped 3 bases from V and 0 bases from J, with 6 bases between. Germline V gives CDR1 MNHEY, CDR2 SMNVEV (reference sequence). CDR3 DNA sequence: TGTGCCAGCAGTTTCGGGTACTCTGGAAACACCATATATTTT. Translated, it gives CASSFGYSGNTIYF.

This clonotype was picked up a small number of times. The chain has TRBV29-1 and TRBJ1-2; tentative D call: TRBD1 (6 bases). Trimming took 4 bases from V and 6 from J, leaving 18 bases between them. This CDR3 contains 14 residues. The V gene's germline CDR1 is SQVTM and CDR2 ANQGSEA. The CDR3 is CSVGAGTSRHGYTF. In DNA form, the CDR3 reads TGCAGCGTTGGGGCCGGGACAAGTCGGCATGGCTACACCTTC.